Listed below are T cell receptor beta chains from one sample, sequenced in a study of T cell responses to AZD1222 COVID-19 vaccine. Profiling relied on immunoSEQ multiplex PCR, and the TCRdb table lists in-frame clones only, not all of them. Of approximately 160,000 clones detected, approximately 94% appear once; the ten largest clones hold just over 5%. Sequenced here: peripheral blood, sampled 28 days after the second AZD1222 dose. All receptors derive from an adult who received the AZD1222 COVID-19 vaccine. Both conserved end residues are part of each CDR3. D genes are given only for firm matches. Expanded clones are given a class, and other clones once, few, many or no size at all.

>TRBJ2-5|-|TRBV24-1|-
TGTGCCACCAGTGATTCCGGGACTTCGGGAGAGACCCAGTACTTC
CATSDSGTSGETQYF
>TRBJ2-2|-|TRBV30|-
TGTGCCTGGAGTGTACTGGTCAACACCGGGGAGCTGTTTTTT
CAWSVLVNTGELFF
>TRBJ1-2|-|TRBV2|-
TGTGCCAGCAGTGGACAGCCGACCATCTATGGCTACACCTTC
CASSGQPTIYGYTF
>TRBJ2-5|once|TRBV11-2|TRBD2
TGTGCCAGCAGCAATAGCGGGAGACGGGGCGAGACCCAGTACTTC
CASSNSGRRGETQYF
>TRBJ2-2|once|TRBV18|TRBD1
TGTGCCAGCTCACCCCGACAGGGGACGAACACCGGGGAGCTGTTTTTT
CASSPRQGTNTGELFF
>TRBJ2-5|-|TRBV10-2|-
TGCGCCAGCAGTGGAGCTGAGACCCAGTACTTC
CASSGAETQYF
>TRBJ1-3|-|TRBV2|-
TGTGCCAGCAGTGAAGGTGGAAACACCATATATTTT
CASSEGGNTIYF
>TRBJ2-6|-|TRBV4-2|TRBD2
TGTGCCAGCAGCCAAGATGGTGGGGGGGCTGGGGCCAACGTCCTGACTTTC
CASSQDGGGAGANVLTF
>TRBJ2-1|-|TRBV12-3/TRBV12-4|TRBD1
TGTGCCAGCAGCCAATTCCGACAGGGGGCGTTTTTCTTC
CASSQFRQGAFFF
>TRBJ2-1|-|TRBV4-3|TRBD2
TGCGCCAGCAGCCATGAAGCGGGACCCGACAATGAGCAGTTCTTC
CASSHEAGPDNEQFF
>TRBJ2-7|-|TRBV7-8|TRBD1
TGTGCCAGCAGACCCGGGACAGGCTACGAGCAGTACTTC
CASRPGTGYEQYF